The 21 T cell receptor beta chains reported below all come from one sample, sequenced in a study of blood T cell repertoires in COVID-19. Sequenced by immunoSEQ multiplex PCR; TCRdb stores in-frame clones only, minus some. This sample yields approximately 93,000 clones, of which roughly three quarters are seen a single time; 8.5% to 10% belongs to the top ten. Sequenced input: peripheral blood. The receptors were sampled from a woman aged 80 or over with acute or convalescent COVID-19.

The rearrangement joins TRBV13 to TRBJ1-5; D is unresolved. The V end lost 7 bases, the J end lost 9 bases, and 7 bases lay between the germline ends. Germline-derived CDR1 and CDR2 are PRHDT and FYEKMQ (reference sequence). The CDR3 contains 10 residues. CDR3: CASTPRPQHF. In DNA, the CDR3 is TGTGCCAGCACCCCCAGGCCCCAGCATTTT.

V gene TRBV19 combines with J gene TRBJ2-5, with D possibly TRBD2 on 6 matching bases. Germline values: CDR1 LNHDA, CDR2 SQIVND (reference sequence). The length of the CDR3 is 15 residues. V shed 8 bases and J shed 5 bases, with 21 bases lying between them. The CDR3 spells CASQGGSGTPETQYF. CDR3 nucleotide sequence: TGTGCCAGTCAAGGAGGGTCCGGGACCCCTGAGACCCAGTACTTC. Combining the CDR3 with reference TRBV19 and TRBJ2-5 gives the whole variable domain DGGITQSPKYLFRKEGQNVTLSCEQNLNHDAMYWYRQDPGQGLRLIYYSQIVNDFQKGDIAEGYSVSREKKESFPLTVTSAQKNPTAFYLCASQGGSGTPETQYFGPGTRLLVL.

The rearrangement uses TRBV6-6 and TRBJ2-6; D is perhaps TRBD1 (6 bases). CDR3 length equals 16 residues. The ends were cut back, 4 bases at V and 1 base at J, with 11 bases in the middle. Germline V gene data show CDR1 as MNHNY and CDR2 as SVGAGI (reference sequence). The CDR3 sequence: CASSSRTGSGANVLTF. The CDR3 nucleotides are TGTGCCAGCAGTTCCCGAACAGGGTCTGGGGCCAACGTCCTGACTTTC.

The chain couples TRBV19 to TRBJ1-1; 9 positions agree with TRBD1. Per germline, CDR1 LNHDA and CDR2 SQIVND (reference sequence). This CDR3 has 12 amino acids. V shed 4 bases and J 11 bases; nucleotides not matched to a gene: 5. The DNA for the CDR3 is TGTGCCAGTAGTACTCCTGGGACAGGGGCTTTCTTT. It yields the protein CASSTPGTGAFF.

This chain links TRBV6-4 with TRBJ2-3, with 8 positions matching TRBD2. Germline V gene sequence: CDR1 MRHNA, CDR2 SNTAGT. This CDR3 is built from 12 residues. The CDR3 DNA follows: TGTTTCAGGGAGCGGGAGACCGATACGCAGTATTTT. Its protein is CFRERETDTQYF.

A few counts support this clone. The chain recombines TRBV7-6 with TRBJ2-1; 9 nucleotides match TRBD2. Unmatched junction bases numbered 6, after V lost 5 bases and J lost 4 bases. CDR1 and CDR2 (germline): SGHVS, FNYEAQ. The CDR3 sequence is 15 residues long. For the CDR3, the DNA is TGTGCCAGCAGCCAGACTAGCGGAGGATACAATGAGCAGTTCTTC. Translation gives CASSQTSGGYNEQFF.

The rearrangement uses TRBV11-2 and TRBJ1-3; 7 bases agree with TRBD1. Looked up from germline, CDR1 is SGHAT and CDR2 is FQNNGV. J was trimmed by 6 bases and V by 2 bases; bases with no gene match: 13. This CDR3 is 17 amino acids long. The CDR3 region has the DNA TGTGCCAGCAGCTTATTTGGGACAGTTGGCCCCGAAAACACCATATATTTT. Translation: CASSLFGTVGPENTIYF.

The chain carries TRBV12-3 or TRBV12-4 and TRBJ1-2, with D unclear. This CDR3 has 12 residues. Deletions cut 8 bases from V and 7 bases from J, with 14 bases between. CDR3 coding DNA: TGTGCCAGCGCCGTTCAAAGGAGTGGCTACACCTTC. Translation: CASAVQRSGYTF.

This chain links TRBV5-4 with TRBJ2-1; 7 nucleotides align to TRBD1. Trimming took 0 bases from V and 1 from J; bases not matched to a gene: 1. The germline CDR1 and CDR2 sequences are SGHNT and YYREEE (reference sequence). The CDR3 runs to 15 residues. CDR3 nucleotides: TGTGCCAGCAGCTTGGGACAGGGATCCTACAATGAGCAGTTCTTC. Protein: CASSLGQGSYNEQFF.

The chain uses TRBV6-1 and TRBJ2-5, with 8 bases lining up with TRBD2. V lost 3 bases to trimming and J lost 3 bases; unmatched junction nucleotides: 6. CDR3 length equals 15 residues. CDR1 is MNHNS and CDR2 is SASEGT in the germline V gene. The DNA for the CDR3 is TGTGCCAGCAGTGATAAAACTAGCGGAAAAGAGACCCAGTACTTC. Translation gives CASSDKTSGKETQYF.

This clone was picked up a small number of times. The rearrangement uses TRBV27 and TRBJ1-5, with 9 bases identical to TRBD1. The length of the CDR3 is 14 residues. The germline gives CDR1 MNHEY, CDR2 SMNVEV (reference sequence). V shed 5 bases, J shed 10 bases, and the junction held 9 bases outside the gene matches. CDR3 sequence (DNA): TGTGCCAGCAGTCCTCCGGGACAGGGTCAACCCCAGCATTTT. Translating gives CASSPPGQGQPQHF.

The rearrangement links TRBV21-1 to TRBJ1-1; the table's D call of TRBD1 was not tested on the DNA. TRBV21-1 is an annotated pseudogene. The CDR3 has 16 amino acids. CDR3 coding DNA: TGTGCCAGCAGCAAAGTCAGCGGGACAGGGGGCACTGAAGCTTTCTTT. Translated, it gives CASSKVSGTGGTEAFF.

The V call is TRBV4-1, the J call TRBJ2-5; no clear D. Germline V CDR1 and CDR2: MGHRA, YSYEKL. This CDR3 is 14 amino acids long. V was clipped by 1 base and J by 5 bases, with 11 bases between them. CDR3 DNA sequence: TGCGCCAGCAGCCAAGGCTCGGTTTGGGAGACCCAGTACTTC. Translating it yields CASSQGSVWETQYF.

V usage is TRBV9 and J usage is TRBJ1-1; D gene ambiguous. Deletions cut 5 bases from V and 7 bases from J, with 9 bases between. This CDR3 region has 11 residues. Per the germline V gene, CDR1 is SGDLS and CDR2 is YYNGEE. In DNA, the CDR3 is TGTGCCAGCAGGGGAGAGGGTGAAGCTTTCTTT. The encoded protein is CASRGEGEAFF. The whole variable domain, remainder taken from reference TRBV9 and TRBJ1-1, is DSGVTQTPKHLITATGQRVTLRCSPRSGDLSVYWYQQSLDQGLQFLIQYYNGEERAKGNILERFSAQQFPDLHSELNLSSLELGDSALYFCASRGEGEAFFGQGTRLTVV.

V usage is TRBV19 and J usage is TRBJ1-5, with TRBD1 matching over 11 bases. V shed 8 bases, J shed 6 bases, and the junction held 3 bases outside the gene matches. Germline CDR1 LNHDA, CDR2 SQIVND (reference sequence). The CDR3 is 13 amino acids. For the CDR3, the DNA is TGTGCCAGTGGACAGGGGGCCGGTCAGCCCCAGCATTTT. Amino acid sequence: CASGQGAGQPQHF.

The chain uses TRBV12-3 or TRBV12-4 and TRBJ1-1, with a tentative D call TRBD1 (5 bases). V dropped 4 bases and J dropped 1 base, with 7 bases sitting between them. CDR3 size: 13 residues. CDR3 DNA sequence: TGTGCCAGCAGTTCAGGGCCGAACACTGAAGCTTTCTTT. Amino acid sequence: CASSSGPNTEAFF.

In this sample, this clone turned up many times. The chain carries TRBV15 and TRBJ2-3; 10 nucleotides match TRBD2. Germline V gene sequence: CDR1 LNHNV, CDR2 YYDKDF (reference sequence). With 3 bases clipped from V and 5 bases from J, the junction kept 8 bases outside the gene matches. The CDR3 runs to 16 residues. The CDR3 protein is CATSSGRTSGRDTQYF. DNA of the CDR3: TGTGCCACCAGCAGCGGGAGGACTAGCGGAAGAGATACGCAGTATTTT.

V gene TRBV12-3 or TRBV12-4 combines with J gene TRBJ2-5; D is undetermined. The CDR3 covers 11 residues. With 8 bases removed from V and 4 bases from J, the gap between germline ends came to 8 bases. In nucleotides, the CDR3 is TGTGCCAGCGGGCTATCAGAGACCCAGTACTTC. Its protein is CASGLSETQYF.

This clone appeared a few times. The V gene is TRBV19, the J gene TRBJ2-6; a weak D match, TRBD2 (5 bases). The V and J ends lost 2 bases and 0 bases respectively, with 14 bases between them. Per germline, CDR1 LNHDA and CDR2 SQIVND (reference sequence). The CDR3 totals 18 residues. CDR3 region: CASSIRTGLSSGANVLTF. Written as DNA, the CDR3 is TGTGCCAGTAGTATACGGACCGGACTTAGCTCTGGGGCCAACGTCCTGACTTTC.

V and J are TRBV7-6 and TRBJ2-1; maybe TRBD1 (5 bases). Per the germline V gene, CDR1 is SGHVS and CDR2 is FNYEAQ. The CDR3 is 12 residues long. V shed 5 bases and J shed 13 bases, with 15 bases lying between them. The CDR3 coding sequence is TGTGCCAGCAGCCAAAGGGGTCTGTCCCAGTTCTTC. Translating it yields CASSQRGLSQFF.

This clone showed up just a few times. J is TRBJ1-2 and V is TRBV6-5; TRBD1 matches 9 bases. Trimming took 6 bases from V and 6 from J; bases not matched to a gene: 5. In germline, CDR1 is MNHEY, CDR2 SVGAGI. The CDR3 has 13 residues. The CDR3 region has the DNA TGTGCCAGCAGAGGGGACAGGGCCCATGGCTACACCTTC. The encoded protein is CASRGDRAHGYTF.